This TCR beta chain came from a study of T cell clones after liver transplantation. This clone was detected only a few times. Profiled with immunoSEQ multiplex PCR; TCRdb holds only in-frame clones, not every one. The table includes 45,000 to 60,000 clones, about four fifths detected once. The source is a human donor who received a liver transplant. Material: CD4+ T cells from blood, obtained before liver transplant.

The CDR3 sequence: CASTISPPQPQHF. The DNA for the CDR3 is TGTGCCAGTACCATATCCCCACCCCAGCCCCAGCATTTT. V is TRBV19 and J is TRBJ1-5; D unresolved. The V end lost 7 bases, the J end lost 7 bases, and 14 bases lay between the germline ends. The CDR3 totals 13 residues. The germline V gene has CDR1 LNHDA and CDR2 SQIVND (reference sequence).